The 20 T cell receptor beta chains given below trace back to one sample, sequenced in a study of patients and donors after allogeneic stem cell transplantation. TCRdb ran MiXCR on the RT-PCR reads and lists one entry per CDR3 protein. This sample has about a million distinct CDR3 sequences; 15% to 20% occur once, and the top ten carry about 6%. What was sequenced was blood, either unsorted or a sorted T cell fraction (not recorded which). Receptor source: a human donor who was either an allogeneic HSCT recipient or a stem cell or donor lymphocyte infusion donor (not recorded which). It is not recorded whose cells these are; they may come from a transplant donor.

J is TRBJ2-3 and V is TRBV5-1; 9 nucleotides agree with TRBD2. This CDR3 has 17 residues. The germline V gene encodes CDR1 SGHRS and CDR2 YFSETQ. J was trimmed by 6 bases and V by 0 bases; bases with no gene match: 11. Here the CDR3 reads CASSLEGASGAWDTQYF. The CDR3 nucleotides read TGCGCCAGCAGCTTGGAGGGGGCTAGCGGGGCTTGGGATACGCAGTATTTT.

The chain carries TRBV7-9 and TRBJ2-3, with D unresolved. Trimming took 0 bases from V and 10 from J, leaving 17 bases between them. Germline V gene sequence: CDR1 SEHNR, CDR2 FQNEAQ (reference sequence). This CDR3 contains 15 residues. In DNA form, the CDR3 reads TGTGCCAGCAGCTTAGCGGTCGGTCAGTCCGGCTCGCAGTATTTT. As protein: CASSLAVGQSGSQYF.

This clonotype was seen a few times. The genes are TRBV2 and TRBJ1-5; 9 bases map to TRBD1. CDR1 and CDR2 (germline): SNHLY, FYNNEI. The V and J ends lost 7 bases and 7 bases, in that order; junction bases with no gene match: 11. This CDR3 contains 15 residues. CDR3 residues: CASTRWDRVGQPQHF. The DNA for the CDR3 is TGTGCCAGCACAAGGTGGGACAGGGTAGGCCAGCCCCAGCATTTT.

This clonotype has just one count. The CDR3 spells CASSLGQGDSYEQYF. CDR3 DNA sequence: TGTGCCAGCAGCTTGGGGCAGGGGGATTCCTACGAGCAGTACTTC. V and J are TRBV7-9 and TRBJ2-7; 7 positions match TRBD1. V was clipped by 3 bases and J by 1 base; unmatched bases: 6. From germline, CDR1 is SEHNR and CDR2 FQNEAQ (reference sequence). CDR3 length: 15 amino acids.

This clonotype has more than one count but fewer than ten. This chain connects TRBV6-1 to TRBJ2-1; 10 bases match TRBD2. V was pared by 5 bases and J by 7 bases, with 11 bases of the junction left unmatched. CDR3 size: 16 residues. Germline-derived CDR1 and CDR2 are MNHNS and SASEGT. CDR3 residues: CASSPGLAVPWNEQFF. CDR3 in DNA: TGTGCCAGCAGTCCCGGACTAGCGGTCCCCTGGAATGAGCAGTTCTTC.

This chain connects TRBV12-3 or TRBV12-4 to TRBJ1-2; unclear D gene. The CDR3 loop spans 14 amino acids. With 3 bases removed from V and 6 bases from J, the gap between germline ends came to 14 bases. CDR3 bases: TGTGCCAGCAGTTTGCCTGAGGAGACCAATGGCTACACCTTC. Translating it yields CASSLPEETNGYTF.

There are many counts of this clonotype. This sequence joins TRBV15 and TRBJ2-5; a possible D gene is TRBD1 (6 bases). The CDR3 has 12 amino acids. CDR1 and CDR2 from the germline V gene are LNHNV and YYDKDF (reference sequence). V lost 6 bases and J 2 bases, leaving 7 bases between the germline ends. For the CDR3, the DNA is TGTGCCACCAGGGGGGCTCAAGAGACCCAGTACTTC. Translation: CATRGAQETQYF.

This clonotype was observed a few times. The chain links TRBV5-6 to TRBJ1-2; TRBD1 might be the D (5 bases). Germline V gene sequence: CDR1 SGHDT, CDR2 YYEEEE. CDR3 length equals 13 residues. V was pared by 0 bases and J by 6 bases, with 9 bases between. This CDR3 is CASSLAGTDGYTF. DNA of the CDR3: TGTGCCAGCAGCTTGGCCGGGACGGATGGCTACACCTTC. The whole variable domain, remainder taken from reference TRBV5-6 and TRBJ1-2, is DAGVTQSPTHLIKTRGQQVTLRCSPKSGHDTVSWYQQALGQGPQFIFQYYEEEERQRGNFPDRFSGHQFPNYSSELNVNALLLGDSALYLCASSLAGTDGYTFGSGTRLTVV.

As regards this clonotype: A read error may explain this, as a much larger clone is one base away. It is likely a read error, because the conserved phenylalanine at the end of the CDR3 is missing. The rearrangement uses TRBV11-2 and TRBJ2-3; 7 bases line up with TRBD2. The CDR3 extends over 14 amino acids. V shed 0 bases and J 8 bases; nucleotides not matched to a gene: 5. Germline V gene sequence: CDR1 SGHAT, CDR2 FQNNGV. This CDR3 reads CASSLETSLGTQYC. The CDR3 DNA follows: TGTGCCAGCAGCTTAGAGACTAGCTTGGGTACGCAGTATTGT.

The chain recombines TRBV29-1 with TRBJ2-1, with TRBD2 identical over 13 bases. CDR3 length: 14 amino acids. After removal of 6 bases from V and 4 bases from J, the junction contained 3 bases not matched to a gene. Per germline, CDR1 SQVTM and CDR2 ANQGSEA. Here the CDR3 DNA reads TGCAGCGTATCACTAGCGGGAGGGTACAATGAGCAGTTCTTC. Translated, it gives CSVSLAGGYNEQFF.

In its sample, this clonotype was seen a few times. This rearrangement joins TRBV9 to TRBJ2-2; D is perhaps TRBD1 (6 bases). The CDR3 length is 15 residues. CDR1 and CDR2 from the germline V gene are SGDLS and YYNGEE. The V end lost 5 bases, the J end lost 1 base, and 12 bases lay between the germline ends. The CDR3 region is CASRNQQGNTGELFF. The CDR3 DNA reads as TGTGCCAGCAGAAACCAACAGGGGAACACCGGGGAGCTGTTTTTT.

This clonotype was seen a few times. The chain couples TRBV7-9 to TRBJ1-2; weak D call: TRBD1 (5 bases). Germline V CDR1 and CDR2: SEHNR, FQNEAQ (reference sequence). Between the trimmed V and J ends, which lost 5 bases and 9 bases, there was a span of 25 bases. The CDR3 has 16 residues. The CDR3 loop reads CASSPGAVPVEESYTF. The CDR3 nucleotides are TGTGCCAGCAGCCCCGGGGCAGTTCCGGTGGAAGAAAGCTACACCTTC.

A few counts support this clonotype. This chain connects TRBV15 to TRBJ2-3; the D call may be TRBD1 or TRBD2 (5 bases each). Per the germline V gene, CDR1 is LNHNV and CDR2 is YYDKDF (reference sequence). This CDR3 contains 11 residues. V lost 1 base and J 13 bases, leaving 9 bases between the germline ends. CDR3 in DNA: TGTGCCACCAGCAGAGGGGGGTACAAGTATTTT. This gives the protein CATSRGGYKYF.

This sequence joins TRBV10-2 and TRBJ2-1; TRBD2 agrees at 10 bases. J lost 3 bases, V lost 5 bases, and 16 bases had no gene match. This CDR3 comprises 19 residues. CDR1 WSHSY and CDR2 SAAADI come from the germline V gene. Written as DNA, the CDR3 is TGCGCCAGCAGTCAACTCCGGGACACCGGACTAGCGGACTACAATGAGCAGTTCTTC. Translating it yields CASSQLRDTGLADYNEQFF.

The chain uses TRBV3-1 and TRBJ2-2, with 7 bases lining up with TRBD2. V gave up 4 bases and J gave up 2 bases; unmatched junction bases: 7. In germline, CDR1 is LGHDT, CDR2 YNNKEL (reference sequence). The CDR3 length is 16 residues. The CDR3 coding sequence is TGTGCCAGCAGCCGCAGAAGCGGGACCAACACCGGGGAGCTGTTTTTT. This sequence encodes CASSRRSGTNTGELFF.

CDR3 nucleotides: TGTGCCAGCAGTTACGTCGGACGGCAGTACTTC. Amino acid sequence: CASSYVGRQYF. The chain recombines TRBV6-5 with TRBJ2-7; D ambiguous. The germline gives CDR1 MNHEY, CDR2 SVGAGI. The CDR3 extends over 11 amino acids. Trimming cost V 2 bases and J 9 bases, with 8 bases left between them.

This clonotype was observed a few times. The rearrangement joins TRBV15 to TRBJ2-1, with D possibly TRBD1 on 5 matching bases. From germline, CDR1 is LNHNV and CDR2 YYDKDF (reference sequence). Trimming took off 0 bases at V and 9 bases at J, with 18 bases between the two ends. The CDR3 extends over 16 amino acids. The DNA of the CDR3 is TGTGCCACCAGCAGAGATTACGGCAGGGCTGAAGGTGAGCAGTTCTTC. It codes for CATSRDYGRAEGEQFF.

This clonotype showed up just a few times. The DNA is left out, because the CDR3 cannot be placed on it with certainty; the CDR3 is given as TCRdb lists it. This chain connects TRBV6-2 or TRBV6-3 to TRBJ2-2; the tabulated D call, TRBD2, remains unverified against the DNA. Germline V gene lookup returns CDR1 MNHEY and CDR2 SVGEGT. The CDR3 contains 12 residues when both ends are counted. CDR3 in amino acids: CAAGFGNGELFF.

The rearrangement uses TRBV10-3 and TRBJ2-5; perhaps TRBD2 as D (6 bases). V was clipped by 8 bases and J by 5 bases, with 9 bases between them. There are 11 residues in the CDR3. Germline V gene lookup returns CDR1 ENHRY and CDR2 SYGVKD. CDR3 coding DNA: TGTGCCATCGGGGAGGCGGAGACCCAGTACTTC. The encoded protein is CAIGEAETQYF.

The CDR3 protein is CASSLHELVGGEQFF. The CDR3, as DNA: TGTGCCAGCAGCCTACACGAACTAGTAGGGGGTGAGCAGTTCTTC. V is TRBV7-8 and J is TRBJ2-1; possibly TRBD1 for D (6 bases). Germline V gene lookup returns CDR1 SGHVS and CDR2 FQNEAQ. Trimming pared 5 bases from V and 9 bases from J, leaving 20 bases between. This CDR3 is built from 15 residues.